These 16 T cell receptor beta chains originate from one sample sequenced in a study of T-cell reconstitution after alpha-beta-depleted transplantation in children. Preparation of the TCRbeta library involved a method that used unique molecular identifiers. TCRdb redid the calling of the PCR reads with MiXCR, one entry per CDR3 protein. The sample lists a few hundred thousand distinct CDR3 sequences, 13% seen once, with about 2.2% in the top ten. The starting material was PBMCs, mostly from graft donor cells, obtained 360 days after TCRalphabeta/CD19-depleted stem cell transplant. Receptors were obtained from a male patient aged 10 to 17 who had a stem cell transplant for acute myeloid leukemia, so the T cells may come from the graft donor.

This chain joins TRBV18 and TRBJ1-1; D uncertain. The CDR3 is 15 amino acids. Between the trimmed V and J ends, which lost 6 bases and 1 base, there was a span of 15 bases. Germline-derived CDR1 and CDR2 are KGHSH and LQKENI. The CDR3 sequence: CASSPMGTTNTEAFF. The CDR3 DNA reads TGTGCCAGCTCCCCGATGGGTACGACGAACACTGAAGCTTTCTTT.

The table lists this clonotype with a few counts. The chain combines TRBV29-1 with TRBJ2-1; D is possibly TRBD1 or TRBD2 (5 bases each). V was trimmed by 7 bases and J by 2 bases, leaving 9 bases between them. The germline V gene has CDR1 SQVTM and CDR2 ANQGSEA. This CDR3 is built from 12 residues. The CDR3 is CSGDLAYNEQFF. In DNA form, the CDR3 reads TGCAGCGGGGACCTCGCCTACAATGAGCAGTTCTTC.

Ten or more counts support this clonotype. The chain joins TRBV7-6 to TRBJ2-1, with D perhaps matching TRBD1 or TRBD2 (5 bases each). Germline V gene sequence: CDR1 SGHVS, CDR2 FNYEAQ. This CDR3 contains 16 residues. Trimming took off 5 bases at V and 0 bases at J, with 14 bases between the two ends. The CDR3 coding sequence is TGTGCCAGCAGCCTCGGGACGTCGAGCTCCTACAATGAGCAGTTCTTC. It encodes CASSLGTSSSYNEQFF.

This chain links TRBV7-6 with TRBJ2-3; tentative D call: TRBD2 (6 bases). The CDR3 loop spans 16 amino acids. V was pared by 5 bases and J by 2 bases, with 17 bases between. Germline lookup yields CDR1 SGHVS and CDR2 FNYEAQ. This chain's CDR3 is CASSTPRRDFTDTQYF. In nucleotides, the CDR3 is TGTGCCAGCAGCACCCCCCGGAGGGACTTCACAGATACGCAGTATTTT. The variable domain in full, completed from reference TRBV7-6 and TRBJ2-3, reads GAGVSQSPRYKVTKRGQDVALRCDPISGHVSLYWYRQALGQGPEFLTYFNYEAQQDKSGLPNDRFSAERPEGSISTLTIQRTEQRDSAMYRCASSTPRRDFTDTQYFGPGTRLTVL.

The chain carries TRBV4-2 and TRBJ2-1; 13 positions agree with TRBD2. With V trimmed by 0 bases and J by 8 bases, 7 bases remained unmatched. The CDR3 spans 17 residues. Germline V gene lookup returns CDR1 LGHNA and CDR2 YNFKEQ. CDR3 loop: CASSQDQRTSGSDEQFF. The DNA for the CDR3 is TGTGCCAGCAGCCAAGATCAGCGGACTAGCGGGAGTGATGAGCAGTTCTTC.

This clonotype was seen a few times. This sequence joins TRBV11-2 and TRBJ2-2, with no clear D. Germline values: CDR1 SGHAT, CDR2 FQNNGV. V lost 5 bases to trimming and J lost 4 bases, with 11 bases between them. This CDR3 region has 14 residues. The CDR3 region is CASSLTHITGELFF. CDR3 bases: TGTGCCAGCAGCCTGACCCATATCACCGGGGAGCTGTTTTTT.

As concerns this clonotype: A much larger clone sits a single nucleotide away, making a read error possible. The chain uses TRBV27 and TRBJ2-7, with 9 bases lining up with TRBD2. CDR1 MNHEY and CDR2 SMNVEV come from the germline V gene (reference sequence). This CDR3 has 16 residues. After removal of 2 bases from V and 6 bases from J, the junction contained 11 bases not matched to a gene. CDR3 region: CASSLLLGAGGREQYF. For the CDR3, the DNA is TGTGCCAGCAGTTTACTTCTCGGAGCGGGAGGCCGCGAGCAGTACTTC.

This clonotype was seen a handful of times. The chain combines TRBV18 with TRBJ2-5, with D tentatively TRBD2 (6 bases). Trimming took off 3 bases at V and 5 bases at J, with 16 bases between the two ends. CDR3 length: 15 amino acids. Germline CDR1 KGHSH, CDR2 LQKENI. The CDR3 spells CASSPIGASGETQYF. DNA for the CDR3: TGTGCCAGCTCACCGATCGGGGCCAGCGGGGAGACCCAGTACTTC. The variable domain in full, with the rest retrieved from reference TRBV18 and TRBJ2-5, is NAGVMQNPRHLVRRRGQEARLRCSPMKGHSHVYWYRQLPEEGLKFMVYLQKENIIDESGMPKERFSAEFPKEGPSILRIQQVVRGDSAAYFCASSPIGASGETQYFGPGTRLLVL.

This clonotype was seen at least ten times. The rearrangement joins TRBV28 to TRBJ2-1; D is unresolved. V was cut by 5 bases and J by 9 bases, with 8 bases left in between. CDR3 size: 11 residues. Germline V lookup: CDR1 MDHEN, CDR2 SYDVKM. CDR3 residues: CASSRIREQFF. The CDR3 coding sequence is TGTGCCAGCAGTCGCATCCGTGAGCAGTTCTTC.

This clonotype was counted a few times. The chain employs TRBV28 and TRBJ2-3; D is perhaps TRBD2 (7 bases). V lost 1 base, J lost 2 bases, and 16 bases lay in between. Looked up from germline, CDR1 is MDHEN and CDR2 is SYDVKM. The CDR3 sequence is 17 residues long. In nucleotides, the CDR3 is TGTGCCAGCAGTTTATTTTCCAGCCGGGGGGCCACAGATACGCAGTATTTT. Translated, it gives CASSLFSSRGATDTQYF.

The rearrangement joins TRBV11-2 to TRBJ1-2, with no clear D. CDR3 size: 14 residues. V lost 2 bases, J lost 2 bases, and 9 bases lay in between. The germline CDR1 and CDR2 sequences are SGHAT and FQNNGV. The CDR3 nucleotides are TGTGCCAGCAGCTTATATCCGGAGAACTATGGCTACACCTTC. Its translation is CASSLYPENYGYTF.

In this sample, this clonotype turned up once. This sequence joins TRBV29-1 and TRBJ2-3; possibly TRBD2 for D (6 bases). CDR1 SQVTM and CDR2 ANQGSEA come from the germline V gene. The CDR3 is 14 amino acids. The V end lost 2 bases, the J end lost 1 base, and 10 bases lay between the germline ends. DNA of the CDR3: TGCAGCGTTGAATACACGGGGGGCACAGATACGCAGTATTTT. This encodes CSVEYTGGTDTQYF.

The chain carries TRBV12-3 or TRBV12-4 and TRBJ2-5; 8 bases line up with TRBD2. J was trimmed by 1 base and V by 3 bases; bases with no gene match: 13. The CDR3 has 18 amino acids. The CDR3 DNA reads TGTGCCAGCAGTTTTGGGGGAATCGCGGGAGGAGTCCAAGAGACCCAGTACTTC. Encoded protein: CASSFGGIAGGVQETQYF.

J is TRBJ2-2 and V is TRBV28; D may be TRBD1 (7 bases). Trimming pared 8 bases from V and 3 bases from J, leaving 10 bases between. This CDR3 region has 13 residues. The germline V gene has CDR1 MDHEN and CDR2 SYDVKM. CDR3 residues: CASLRGDTGELFF. CDR3 nucleotide sequence: TGTGCCAGCCTCAGGGGGGACACCGGGGAGCTGTTTTTT.

This clonotype was detected only a few times. As DNA, the CDR3 is TGTGCCAGCAGCTTAGGGTTCCCCGGACTAGCGGGAAGTGAGCAGTACTTC. It is translated as CASSLGFPGLAGSEQYF. This chain connects TRBV7-6 to TRBJ2-7; TRBD2 aligns across 12 bases. From germline, CDR1 is SGHVS and CDR2 FNYEAQ. The CDR3 covers 17 residues. Trimming took 1 base from V and 7 from J; bases not matched to a gene: 11.

This clonotype has ten or more counts. The V call is TRBV7-9, the J call TRBJ2-1; 7 bases line up with TRBD1. Trimming cost V 4 bases and J 14 bases; bases outside gene matches: 8. CDR3 length: 12 residues. Germline loops: CDR1 SEHNR, CDR2 FQNEAQ (reference sequence). The CDR3 loop reads CASSSGQARKFF. The CDR3 DNA reads as TGTGCCAGCAGCTCCGGACAGGCCCGAAAGTTCTTC.